Sequencing of this TCR beta chain was carried out in a study of cytomegalovirus exposure and HLA in healthy donors. CDR1 is MNHNS, CDR2 SASEGT, per germline. Germline trimming cut 4 bases from V and 13 bases from J; bases unmatched to any gene: 9. The CDR3 contains 12 residues. General observations from the study: Serostatus for CMV was the only available immune exposure information. As was reported, the HLA-A and HLA-B alleles of most subjects were accurately predicted from TCR beta sequences.

PCR involved 60 Vbeta and 13 Jbeta primers. The method was immunoSEQ multiplex PCR; TCRdb's version includes in-frame clones alone and lacks a portion of them. Seen here are 150,000 or so clones, roughly 77% observed once, and the top ten hold around 2.3%. Points on this clone: What it recognizes is unknown.

This receptor was obtained from a middle-aged man in good health and CMV-seropositive. The material sequenced was PBMCs. The chain has TRBV6-1 and TRBJ2-5; 7 nucleotides line up with TRBD1. CDR3 sequence reads: CASSVPDRVVYF. The CDR3 DNA reads TGTGCCAGCAGTGTACCAGACAGGGTTGTGTACTTC.